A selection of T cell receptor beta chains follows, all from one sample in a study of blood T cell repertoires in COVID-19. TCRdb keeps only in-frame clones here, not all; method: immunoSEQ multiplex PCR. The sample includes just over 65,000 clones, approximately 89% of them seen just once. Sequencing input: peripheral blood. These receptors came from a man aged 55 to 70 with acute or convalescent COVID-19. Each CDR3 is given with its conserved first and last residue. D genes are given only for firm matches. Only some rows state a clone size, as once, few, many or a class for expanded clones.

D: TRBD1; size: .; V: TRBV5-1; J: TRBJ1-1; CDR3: CASSLGRGTGRDEAFF; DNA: TGCGCCAGCAGCTTGGGACGTGGGACAGGAAGGGATGAAGCTTTCTTT
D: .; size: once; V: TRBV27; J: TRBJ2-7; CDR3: CASSLFSSYEQYF; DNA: TGTGCCAGCAGTTTATTCTCTAGCTACGAGCAGTACTTC
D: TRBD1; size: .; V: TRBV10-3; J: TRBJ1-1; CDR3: CAISDYGGTGNTEAFF; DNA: TGTGCCATCAGTGATTATGGGGGGACAGGAAACACTGAAGCTTTCTTT
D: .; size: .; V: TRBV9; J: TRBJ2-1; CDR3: CASSLAGGGLYEQFF; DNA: TGTGCCAGCAGCCTTGCTGGGGGGGGCCTGTATGAGCAGTTCTTC
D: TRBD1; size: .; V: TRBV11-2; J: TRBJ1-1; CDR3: CASRDRGQETEAFF; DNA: TGTGCCAGCAGAGACAGGGGGCAAGAAACTGAAGCTTTCTTT
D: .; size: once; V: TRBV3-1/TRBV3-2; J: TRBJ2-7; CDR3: CASSQDTGRYEQYF; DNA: TGTGCCAGCAGCCAAGATACGGGTCGCTACGAGCAGTACTTC
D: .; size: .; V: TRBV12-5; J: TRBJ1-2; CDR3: CASGLDAGRNGYTF; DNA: TGTGCTAGTGGTTTGGACGCCGGGAGGAATGGCTACACCTTC
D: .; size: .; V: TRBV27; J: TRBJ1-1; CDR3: CASSLRGTVETEAFF; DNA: TGTGCCAGCAGTTTACGAGGCACGGTTGAGACTGAAGCTTTCTTT
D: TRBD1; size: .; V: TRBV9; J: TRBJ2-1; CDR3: CASSAALGGQFF; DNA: TGTGCCAGCAGCGCCGCTTTAGGGGGCCAGTTCTTC
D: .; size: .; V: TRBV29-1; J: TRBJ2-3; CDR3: CSVESPGEYF; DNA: TGCAGCGTTGAAAGTCCAGGGGAGTATTTT